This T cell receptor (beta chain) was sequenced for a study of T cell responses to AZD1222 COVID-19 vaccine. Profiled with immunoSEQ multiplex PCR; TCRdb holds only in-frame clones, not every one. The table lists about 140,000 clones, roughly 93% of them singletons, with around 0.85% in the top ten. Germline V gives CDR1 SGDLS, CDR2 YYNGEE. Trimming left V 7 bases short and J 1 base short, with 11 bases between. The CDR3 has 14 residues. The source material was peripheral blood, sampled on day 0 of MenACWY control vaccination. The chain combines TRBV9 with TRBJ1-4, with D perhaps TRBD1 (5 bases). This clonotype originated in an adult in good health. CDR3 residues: CASGREGTNEKLFF. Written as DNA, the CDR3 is TGTGCCAGCGGCAGGGAAGGAACTAATGAAAAACTGTTTTTT.